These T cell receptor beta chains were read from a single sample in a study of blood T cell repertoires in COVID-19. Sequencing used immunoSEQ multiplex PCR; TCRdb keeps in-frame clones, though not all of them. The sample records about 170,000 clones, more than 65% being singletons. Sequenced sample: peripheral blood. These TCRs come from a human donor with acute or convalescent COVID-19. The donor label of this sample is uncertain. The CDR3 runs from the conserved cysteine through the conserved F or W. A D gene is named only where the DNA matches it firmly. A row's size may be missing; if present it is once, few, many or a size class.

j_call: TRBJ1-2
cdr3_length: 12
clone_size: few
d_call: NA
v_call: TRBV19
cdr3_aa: CASSIINYGYTF
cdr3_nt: TGTGCCAGTAGTATTATTAACTATGGCTACACCTTC

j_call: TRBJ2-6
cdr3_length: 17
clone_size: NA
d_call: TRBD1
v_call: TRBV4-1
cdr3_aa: CASSPKPTGDGANVLTF
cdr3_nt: TGCGCCAGCAGCCCGAAGCCGACAGGGGATGGGGCCAACGTCCTGACTTTC

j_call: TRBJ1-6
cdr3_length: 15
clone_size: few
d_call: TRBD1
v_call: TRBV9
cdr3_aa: CASSVEGTGNSPLHF
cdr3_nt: TGTGCCAGCAGCGTAGAAGGGACAGGGAATTCACCCCTCCACTTT

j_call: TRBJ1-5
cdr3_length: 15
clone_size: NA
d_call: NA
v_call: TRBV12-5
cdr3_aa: CASASQGGQNQPQHF
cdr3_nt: TGTGCTAGTGCATCTCAGGGTGGACAAAATCAGCCCCAGCATTTT

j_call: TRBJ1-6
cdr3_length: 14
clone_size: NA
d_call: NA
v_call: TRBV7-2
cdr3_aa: CASSLDGYNSPLHF
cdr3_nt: TGTGCCAGCAGCTTAGACGGTTATAATTCACCCCTCCACTTT

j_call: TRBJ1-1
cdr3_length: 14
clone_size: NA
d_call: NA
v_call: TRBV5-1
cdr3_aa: CASSLADSATEAFF
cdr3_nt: TGCGCCAGCAGCTTGGCGGACAGTGCTACTGAAGCTTTCTTT

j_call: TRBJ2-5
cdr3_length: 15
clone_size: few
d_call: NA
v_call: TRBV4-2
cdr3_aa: CASSQEDRPGETQYF
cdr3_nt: TGTGCCAGCAGCCAAGAAGACAGGCCTGGGGAGACCCAGTACTTC

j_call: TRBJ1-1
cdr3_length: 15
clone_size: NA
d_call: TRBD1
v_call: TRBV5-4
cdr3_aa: CASSPRQGVDTEAFF
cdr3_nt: TGTGCCAGCAGCCCCCGACAGGGGGTGGATACTGAAGCTTTCTTT

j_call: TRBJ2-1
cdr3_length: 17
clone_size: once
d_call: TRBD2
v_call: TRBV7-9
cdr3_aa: CASSSGTSGTSYNEQFF
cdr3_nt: TGTGCCAGCAGCTCGGGGACTAGCGGAACCTCCTACAATGAGCAGTTCTTC

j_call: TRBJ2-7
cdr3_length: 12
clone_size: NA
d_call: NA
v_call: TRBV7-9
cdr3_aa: CASSKEVIEQYF
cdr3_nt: TGTGCCAGCAGCAAGGAGGTGATTGAGCAGTACTTC

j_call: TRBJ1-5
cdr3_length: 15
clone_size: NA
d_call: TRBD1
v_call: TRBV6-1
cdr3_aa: CASSETGGEGQPQHF
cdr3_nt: TGTGCCAGCAGTGAGACAGGGGGCGAGGGTCAGCCCCAGCATTTT

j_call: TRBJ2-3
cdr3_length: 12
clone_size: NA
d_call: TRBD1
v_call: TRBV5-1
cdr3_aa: CASSWTGGTQYF
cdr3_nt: TGCGCCAGCAGCTGGACAGGGGGTACGCAGTATTTT

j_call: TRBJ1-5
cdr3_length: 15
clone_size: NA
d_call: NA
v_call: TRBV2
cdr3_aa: CASSFGPGSNQPQHF
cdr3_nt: TGTGCCAGCAGTTTTGGGCCTGGGAGCAATCAGCCCCAGCATTTT

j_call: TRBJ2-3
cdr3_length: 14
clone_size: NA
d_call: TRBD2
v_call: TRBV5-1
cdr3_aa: CASSLSGGTDTQYF
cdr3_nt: TGCGCCAGCAGCTTAAGCGGGGGCACAGATACGCAGTATTTT

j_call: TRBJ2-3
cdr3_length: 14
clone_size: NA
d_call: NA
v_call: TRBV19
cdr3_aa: CASSKRGLGDTQYF
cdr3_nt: TGTGCCAGTAGTAAGAGAGGGCTAGGAGATACGCAGTATTTT

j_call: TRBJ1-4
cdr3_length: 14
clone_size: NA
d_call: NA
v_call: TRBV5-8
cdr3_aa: CASIRVLGREKLFF
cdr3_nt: TGTGCCAGCATCCGAGTTCTCGGGAGGGAAAAACTGTTTTTT

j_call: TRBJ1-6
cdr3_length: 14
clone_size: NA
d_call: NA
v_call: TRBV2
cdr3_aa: CASIPTGFNSPLHF
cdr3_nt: TGTGCCAGCATCCCTACAGGTTTCAATTCACCCCTCCACTTT

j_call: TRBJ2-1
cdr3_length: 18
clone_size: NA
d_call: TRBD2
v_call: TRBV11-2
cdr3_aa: CASSLRSFSGSSYNEQFF
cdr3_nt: TGTGCCAGCAGCTTAAGGTCGTTTAGCGGGAGCTCCTACAATGAGCAGTTCTTC

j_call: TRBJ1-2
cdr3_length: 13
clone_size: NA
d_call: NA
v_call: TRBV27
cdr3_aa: CASSQQGRNGYTF
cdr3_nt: TGTGCCAGCAGCCAACAGGGCAGGAATGGCTACACCTTC

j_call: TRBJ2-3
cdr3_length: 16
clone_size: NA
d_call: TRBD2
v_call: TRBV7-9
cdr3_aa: CASSGGTSGVGDTQYF
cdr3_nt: TGTGCCAGCAGCGGAGGGACTAGCGGGGTGGGAGATACGCAGTATTTT

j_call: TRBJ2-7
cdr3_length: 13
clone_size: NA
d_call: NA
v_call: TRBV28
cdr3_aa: CASSRGASYEQYF
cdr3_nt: TGTGCCAGCAGTCGTGGGGCTTCCTACGAGCAGTACTTC

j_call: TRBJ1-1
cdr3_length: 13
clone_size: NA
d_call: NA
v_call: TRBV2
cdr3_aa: CASSEQENTEAFF
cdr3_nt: TGTGCCAGCAGTGAGCAGGAGAACACTGAAGCTTTCTTT

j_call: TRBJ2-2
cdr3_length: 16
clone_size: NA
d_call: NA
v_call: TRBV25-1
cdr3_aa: CASRGWGERNTGELFF
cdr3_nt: TGTGCCAGCAGAGGGTGGGGGGAAAGGAACACCGGGGAGCTGTTTTTT

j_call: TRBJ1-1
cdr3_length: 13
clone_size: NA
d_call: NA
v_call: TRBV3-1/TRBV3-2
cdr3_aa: CASSLQVNTEAFF
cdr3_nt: TGTGCCAGCAGCTTACAGGTGAACACTGAAGCTTTCTTT

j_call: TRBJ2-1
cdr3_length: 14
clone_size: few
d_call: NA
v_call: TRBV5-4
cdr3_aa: CASSLKAGNNEQFF
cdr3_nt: TGTGCCAGCAGCTTGAAAGCGGGTAACAATGAGCAGTTCTTC

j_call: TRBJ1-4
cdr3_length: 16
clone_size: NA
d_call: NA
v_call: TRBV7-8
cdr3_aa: CASSLAKEQGRVKLFF
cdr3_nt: TGTGCCAGCAGCTTAGCGAAGGAGCAGGGTAGGGTAAAACTGTTTTTT

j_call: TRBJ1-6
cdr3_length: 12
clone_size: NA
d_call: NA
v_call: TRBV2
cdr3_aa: CASNPDNSPLHF
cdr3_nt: TGTGCCAGCAACCCAGATAATTCACCCCTCCACTTT

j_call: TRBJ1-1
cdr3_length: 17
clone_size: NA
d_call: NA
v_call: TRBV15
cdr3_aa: CATSRGPFGGVGPEAFF
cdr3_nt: TGTGCCACCAGCAGAGGGCCCTTTGGGGGCGTTGGCCCTGAAGCTTTCTTT

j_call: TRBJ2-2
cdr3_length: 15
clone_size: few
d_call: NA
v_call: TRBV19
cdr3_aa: CASSTQWRGTGELFF
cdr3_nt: TGTGCCAGTAGTACCCAATGGAGGGGTACCGGGGAGCTGTTTTTT

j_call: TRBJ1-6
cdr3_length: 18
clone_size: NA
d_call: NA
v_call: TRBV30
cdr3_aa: CAWSVNYIYGAYNSPLHF
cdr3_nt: TGTGCCTGGAGTGTCAACTACATCTATGGAGCCTATAATTCACCCCTCCACTTT

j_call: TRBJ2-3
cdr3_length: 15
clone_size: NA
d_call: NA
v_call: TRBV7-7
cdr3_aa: CASSFNSGGTDTQYF
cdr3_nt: TGTGCTAGCAGCTTTAATAGCGGAGGGACAGATACGCAGTATTTT

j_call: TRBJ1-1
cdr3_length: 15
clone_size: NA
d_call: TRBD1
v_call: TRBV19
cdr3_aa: CASSADRVEGTEAFF
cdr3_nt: TGTGCCAGTAGTGCCGACAGGGTAGAAGGCACTGAAGCTTTCTTT

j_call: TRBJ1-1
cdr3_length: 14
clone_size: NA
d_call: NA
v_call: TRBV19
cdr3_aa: CASSITTLNTEAFF
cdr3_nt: TGTGCCAGTAGTATAACGACATTGAACACTGAAGCTTTCTTT

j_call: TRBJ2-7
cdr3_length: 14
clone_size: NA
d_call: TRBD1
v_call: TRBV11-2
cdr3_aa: CASSLGQGETEQYF
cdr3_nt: TGTGCCAGCAGCTTAGGACAGGGCGAAACCGAGCAGTACTTC

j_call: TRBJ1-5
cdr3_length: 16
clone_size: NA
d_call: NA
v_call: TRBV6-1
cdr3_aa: CASSEQGSFTDQPQHF
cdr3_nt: TGTGCCAGCAGTGAACAGGGAAGCTTCACAGATCAGCCCCAGCATTTT

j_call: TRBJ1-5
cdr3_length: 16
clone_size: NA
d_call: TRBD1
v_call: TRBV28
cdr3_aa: CASSPDRGGSNQPQHF
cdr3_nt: TGTGCCAGCAGTCCTGACAGGGGCGGTAGCAATCAGCCCCAGCATTTT

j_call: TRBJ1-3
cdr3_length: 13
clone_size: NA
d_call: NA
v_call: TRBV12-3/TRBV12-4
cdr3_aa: CASSHSSGNTIYF
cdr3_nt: TGTGCCAGCAGTCACAGCTCTGGAAACACCATATATTTT

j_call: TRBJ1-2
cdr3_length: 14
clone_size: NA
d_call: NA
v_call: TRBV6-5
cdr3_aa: CASTRGHFNYGYTF
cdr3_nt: TGTGCCAGCACCAGAGGACACTTTAACTATGGCTACACCTTC

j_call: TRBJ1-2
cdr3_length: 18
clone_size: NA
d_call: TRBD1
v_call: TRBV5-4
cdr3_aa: CASSPDQLGTGVPYGYTF
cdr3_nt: TGTGCCAGCAGCCCCGACCAGTTAGGGACAGGGGTTCCCTATGGCTACACCTTC